The present TCR beta chain was sequenced within a study of blood T cell repertoires in COVID-19 (dated by TCRdb to 2020 to 2021). Describing the broader study: Collaborator samples came from the United States, Italy and Spain and covered acute and convalescent phases of COVID-19. The prospective study material was composed of cDNA or gDNA derived from T cells, B-cell-depleted T cells, or PBMCs. Deeply sampled blood TCRbeta repertoires from subjects exposed to, actively infected with, or recovered from COVID-19 were included in the dataset. A freely available public database, intended as a resource for researchers studying the immune response to SARS-CoV-2, is where the repertoires were released. Samples came from the ongoing ImmuneRACE study (first 160 participants) plus 1,254 subjects from 6 global collaborators. Nearly every sample came with metadata listing a de-identified subject ID, COVID-19 status, age in years and sex. Where HLA class I and class II types were available, the types were taken from metadata supplied by the sample provider, not from assay-based typing. The research as a whole found: The quantity of clinical and demographic metadata differed by source and by participant and was supplied without curation.

From the cysteine up to the phenylalanine, the CDR3 has a length of 15 residues. The only DNA kept is the CDR3, 45 bases in frame from the first base. Unmatched junction bases come to 9, with V trimmed by 2 bases and J by 8 bases. CDR1 and CDR2 are read off the germline V gene as MGHRA and YSYEKL. Concerning this clone itself: The antigen this receptor binds is unknown. It has no much larger one-base neighbor in the sample; base qualities were not kept.

The immunoSEQ Assay, a bias-controlled multiplex PCR, was used to amplify TCRbeta CDR3 regions from genomic DNA. Processing in the source paper ran as follows. Within the assay, amplification of reference gene primers was used to estimate how many nucleated cells each sample contained. To quantify the absolute abundance of each unique TCRbeta CDR3 rearrangement, sequence reads were collapsed and filtered. For each sample, productive Simpson clonality was calculated as the square root of Simpson's diversity index across productive rearrangements. Here the immuneACCESS table is served through TCRdb, limited to in-frame sequences with V and J called. Missing clones are a known gap in these copies; in checked studies unresolved V genes cover under half, and the rest lacks a known reason. D and trimming come from the DNA, and the V and J calls and clone size come from that table. Here the sample has over 200,000 clones; over 75% occur a single time. The top ten constitute 1.5% to 2% of the sample.

Whole blood was collected in K2EDTA tubes by collaborating institutions according to the institutions' own protocols. For TCRbeta analysis, collaborators shipped samples in one of three forms: frozen whole blood, isolated PBMCs, or DNA extracted from either of those sample types. In this chain, TRBV4-1 is recombined with TRBJ2-3, and TRBD1 aligns with 8 junction nucleotides. Sequencing was performed on peripheral blood. The sequence was obtained from a man aged 35-49 years with active or convalescent COVID-19. The CDR3 has the sequence CASSQTTGDLATQYF. The DNA reads TGCGCCAGCAGCCAAACGACAGGGGATCTAGCTACGCAGTATTTT.